The T cell receptor beta chain described here comes from a study of T cell responses to AZD1222 COVID-19 vaccine. Repertoires were generated with immunoSEQ multiplex PCR, while TCRdb's copy carries only in-frame clones and drops some. The sample has 100,000 to 130,000 clones, 87% seen once. Germline assignment: CDR1 WSHSY and CDR2 SAAADI. V lost 7 bases and J 2 bases, leaving 11 bases between the germline ends. The CDR3 totals 13 residues. The chain combines TRBV10-2 with TRBJ2-5; D gene unclear. This material consisted of peripheral blood, taken on day 0 of AZD1222 vaccination. The sequence was collected from an adult in good health. Here the CDR3 reads CASTRSLQETQYF. CDR3 nucleotides: TGCGCCAGCACCCGTTCTCTACAAGAGACCCAGTACTTC.